These 26 T cell receptor beta chains were all obtained from the same sample, sequenced in a study of blood T cell repertoires in COVID-19. This table comes from immunoSEQ multiplex PCR, and its TCRdb copy is limited to in-frame clones, with some not included. The sample has 75,000 to 95,000 clones, about 90% seen once. Source material: peripheral blood. All receptors derive from a man aged 50 to 59 with active COVID-19.

The chain employs TRBV10-3 and TRBJ2-7; perhaps TRBD1 as D (7 bases). The CDR3 extends over 12 amino acids. Per the germline V gene, CDR1 is ENHRY and CDR2 is SYGVKD. V was shortened by 11 bases and J by 9 bases, with 20 bases between the two germline ends. The CDR3 bases are TGTGCCGGGGGAGGATTGGGACAGACGCAGTACTTC. It is translated as CAGGGLGQTQYF.

The rearrangement joins TRBV18 to TRBJ1-2; 10 bases match TRBD1. This CDR3 contains 15 residues. Germline-derived CDR1 and CDR2 are KGHSH and LQKENI. Germline trimming cut 2 bases from V and 2 bases from J; bases unmatched to any gene: 2. The DNA for the CDR3 is TGTGCCAGCTCACCAGGACAGGGGGAAAACTATGGCTACACCTTC. It specifies CASSPGQGENYGYTF.

The V call is TRBV5-1, the J call TRBJ2-3; possible D gene TRBD1, 6 bases. V lost 0 bases and J 1 base, leaving 12 bases between the germline ends. CDR1 is SGHRS and CDR2 is YFSETQ in the germline V gene. CDR3 length: 16 amino acids. The CDR3: CASSLDPAGGTDTQYF. DNA for the CDR3: TGCGCCAGCAGCTTGGATCCGGCAGGGGGCACAGATACGCAGTATTTT. Full variable domain (rest looked up from reference TRBV5-1 and TRBJ2-3): KAGVTQTPRYLIKTRGQQVTLSCSPISGHRSVSWYQQTPGQGLQFLFEYFSETQRNKGNFPGRFSGRQFSNSRSEMNVSTLELGDSALYLCASSLDPAGGTDTQYFGPGTRLTVL.

The V call is TRBV4-1, the J call TRBJ2-5, with 10 bases matching TRBD2. Trimming at V came to 0 bases and at J to 2 bases, leaving 6 bases not matched to a gene. The CDR3 spans 17 residues. CDR1 and CDR2 from the germline V gene are MGHRA and YSYEKL. CDR3 coding DNA: TGCGCCAGCAGCCAAGATTGGCTAGCGGGAGTTCAAGAGACCCAGTACTTC. Translated, it gives CASSQDWLAGVQETQYF.

The CDR3 loop is CASNPGTQYF. The CDR3 DNA reads as TGTGCCAGCAATCCCGGGACCCAGTACTTC. The chain employs TRBV5-6 and TRBJ2-5, with D unresolved. Trimming removed 6 bases at V and 7 bases at J, with 7 bases between. The CDR3 loop spans 10 amino acids. CDR1 and CDR2 from the germline V gene are SGHDT and YYEEEE.

The V gene is TRBV18, the J gene TRBJ2-7; 12 bases are shared with TRBD2. The CDR3 length is 15 residues. Germline CDR1 and CDR2: KGHSH and LQKENI. V dropped 3 bases and J dropped 5; count of bases not matched to a gene: 5. CDR3 nucleotides: TGTGCCAGCTCACCTACGCTAGCGGGAGGGAACGAGCAGTACTTC. Translated, it gives CASSPTLAGGNEQYF.

The chain uses TRBV2 and TRBJ1-6, with D possibly TRBD1 on 5 matching bases. The CDR3 totals 14 residues. Trimming cost V 4 bases and J 8 bases, with 12 bases left between them. CDR1 is SNHLY and CDR2 is FYNNEI in the germline V gene. The CDR3 DNA follows: TGTGCCAGCAGTGGAAGGTGGGGGGATTCACCCCTCCACTTT. Its protein is CASSGRWGDSPLHF.

This chain connects TRBV5-4 to TRBJ2-2; 9 bases are shared with TRBD1. Trimming at V came to 3 bases and at J to 4 bases, leaving 4 bases not matched to a gene. The CDR3 is made up of 15 amino acids. The germline CDR1 and CDR2 sequences are SGHNT and YYREEE (reference sequence). The CDR3 is CASSSPGQGTGELFF. The DNA of the CDR3 is TGTGCCAGCAGCTCACCGGGACAGGGCACCGGGGAGCTGTTTTTT.

This clone was detected a few times. The genes are TRBV3-1 (or the pseudogene TRBV3-2) and TRBJ2-7; 7 bases are shared with TRBD2. Germline V gives CDR1 LGHDT, CDR2 YNNKEL (reference sequence). With 1 base clipped from V and 7 bases from J, the junction kept 7 bases outside the gene matches. This CDR3 has 14 residues. CDR3 sequence (DNA): TGTGCCAGCAGCCAAGTCGGCGGGAGTGGTGAGCAGTACTTC. Translation: CASSQVGGSGEQYF.

The count of this clone is one. This chain joins TRBV27 and TRBJ1-2; 7 bases are shared with TRBD1. V was clipped by 7 bases and J by 9 bases; unmatched bases: 17. The CDR3 consists of 15 residues. Germline CDR1 reads MNHEY; CDR2 reads SMNVEV (reference sequence). The CDR3 sequence: CASTLRGTAATRYTF. The CDR3 region has the DNA TGTGCCAGCACTCTTAGGGGGACAGCCGCGACTCGCTACACCTTC.

The chain carries TRBV3-1 (or the pseudogene TRBV3-2) and TRBJ1-2, with D perhaps matching TRBD1 (5 bases). The CDR3 runs 15 residues. V was clipped by 2 bases and J by 3 bases, with 13 bases between them. Germline V gene sequence: CDR1 LGHDT, CDR2 YNNKEL (reference sequence). CDR3 DNA sequence: TGTGCCAGCAGCCAAAGTTTCCAGGGTTACTATGGCTACACCTTC. Its protein is CASSQSFQGYYGYTF.

The genes are TRBV7-2 and TRBJ2-2; D gene ambiguous. The ends were cut back, 4 bases at V and 1 base at J, with 4 bases in the middle. Germline values: CDR1 SGHTA, CDR2 FQGNSA. CDR3 size: 13 residues. The CDR3 region is CASSSGNTGELFF. DNA for the CDR3: TGTGCCAGCAGCTCGGGGAACACCGGGGAGCTGTTTTTT.

The J gene is TRBJ2-7, the V gene TRBV5-4, with TRBD2 matching 7 bases. The CDR3 is made up of 16 amino acids. The ends lost 4 bases at V and 4 bases at J; junction bases unmatched: 14. CDR1 SGHNT and CDR2 YYREEE come from the germline V gene (reference sequence). DNA of the CDR3: TGTGCCAGCAGCGGAGGGGTGAAGGGAGGGCCATACGAGCAGTACTTC. It is translated as CASSGGVKGGPYEQYF.

This chain links TRBV9 with TRBJ2-1; D ambiguous. Germline assignment: CDR1 SGDLS and CDR2 YYNGEE. V was pared by 0 bases and J by 9 bases, with 4 bases between. The CDR3 is 11 residues long. CDR3 sequence reads: CASSVGSEQFF. The CDR3 region has the DNA TGTGCCAGCAGCGTAGGCAGTGAGCAGTTCTTC.

This rearrangement joins TRBV3-1 (or the pseudogene TRBV3-2) to TRBJ1-2, with D tentatively TRBD1 (5 bases). The CDR3 sequence is 14 residues long. Germline V gene data show CDR1 as LGHDT and CDR2 as YNNKEL (reference sequence). The V end lost 0 bases, the J end lost 7 bases, and 12 bases lay between the germline ends. The CDR3 protein is CASSQDYGGPGYTF. The CDR3 DNA sequence: TGTGCCAGCAGCCAAGATTACGGGGGTCCTGGCTACACCTTC.

Here the CDR3 DNA reads TGCGCCAGCAGATTGTCTAGCGGGATCGGGGAGACCCAGTACTTC. Its protein product is CASRLSSGIGETQYF. The chain links TRBV5-1 to TRBJ2-5, with 9 bases lining up with TRBD2. This CDR3 spans 15 amino acids. In germline, CDR1 is SGHRS, CDR2 YFSETQ. Trimming at V came to 5 bases and at J to 5 bases, leaving 10 bases not matched to a gene.

The CDR3 is CASSQGTQVQGSYEQYF. Written as DNA, the CDR3 is TGTGCCAGCAGCCAAGGGACCCAGGTCCAGGGCTCCTACGAGCAGTACTTC. The rearrangement links TRBV14 to TRBJ2-7, with TRBD1 as a possible D gene (5 bases). Trimming shortened V by 1 base and J by 0 bases, and 16 bases separated the two germline ends. CDR3 size: 17 residues. CDR1 SGHDN and CDR2 FVKESK come from the germline V gene. Variable domain in full (rest from reference TRBV14 and TRBJ2-7): EAGVTQFPSHSVIEKGQTVTLRCDPISGHDNLYWYRRVMGKEIKFLLHFVKESKQDESGMPNNRFLAERTGGTYSTLKVQPAELEDSGVYFCASSQGTQVQGSYEQYFGPGTRLTVT.

This clone was recorded a few times. The V call is TRBV7-3, the J call TRBJ2-2; D possibly corresponds to TRBD2 (5 bases). The CDR3 runs to 12 residues. V gave up 8 bases and J gave up 6 bases, with 10 bases separating them. Germline V gene data show CDR1 as SGHTA and CDR2 as FQGTGA. The CDR3 region is CASGLEAGELFF. Written as DNA, the CDR3 is TGTGCCAGCGGACTTGAGGCCGGGGAGCTGTTTTTT.

The chain carries TRBV5-1 and TRBJ2-3, with a possible D match to TRBD2 (5 bases). Germline V gene data show CDR1 as SGHRS and CDR2 as YFSETQ. Trimming took off 2 bases at V and 0 bases at J, with 7 bases between the two ends. The CDR3 has 14 residues. In nucleotides, the CDR3 is TGCGCCAGCAGCTTACGGGGAAGCACAGATACGCAGTATTTT. Translating gives CASSLRGSTDTQYF.

This chain joins TRBV4-2 and TRBJ2-2; 10 positions match TRBD2. After removal of 0 bases from V and 4 bases from J, the junction contained 2 bases not matched to a gene. This CDR3 is 16 amino acids long. Germline V gene data show CDR1 as LGHNA and CDR2 as YNFKEQ. CDR3 nucleotides: TGTGCCAGCAGCCAAGAACCTAGCGGGGGCACCGGGGAGCTGTTTTTT. Its protein product is CASSQEPSGGTGELFF.

The chain couples TRBV10-3 to TRBJ2-3, with 8 nucleotides matching TRBD2. J lost 2 bases, V lost 0 bases, and 7 bases had no gene match. CDR1 is ENHRY, CDR2 SYGVKD, per germline. The CDR3 loop spans 17 amino acids. Here the CDR3 reads CAISESTRGGNTDTQYF. The CDR3 DNA follows: TGTGCCATCAGTGAGTCGACTCGGGGGGGGAACACAGATACGCAGTATTTT.

The chain couples TRBV30 to TRBJ2-6; no clear D. CDR3 length equals 13 residues. Per germline, CDR1 GTSNPN and CDR2 SVGIG (reference sequence). Trimming left V 1 base short and J 2 bases short, with 3 bases between. The CDR3 DNA reads TGTGCCTGGAGTGGCGCTGGGGCCAACGTCCTGACTTTC. Translation: CAWSGAGANVLTF.

This chain uses TRBV5-1 with TRBJ2-1; perhaps TRBD1 as D (6 bases). V dropped 4 bases and J dropped 9 bases, with 14 bases sitting between them. Germline CDR1 is SGHRS and CDR2 is YFSETQ. The CDR3 has 13 residues. The CDR3 DNA follows: TGCGCCAGCAGCCCCTCTGGGGGCCTTGAGCAGTTCTTC. Its translation is CASSPSGGLEQFF.

There are a few counts of this clone. CDR3: CASSLDGTVYGYTF. As DNA, the CDR3 is TGTGCCAGCAGCTTAGACGGGACAGTCTATGGCTACACCTTC. The chain has TRBV11-1 and TRBJ1-2; 7 nucleotides align to TRBD1. Germline V gene lookup returns CDR1 SGHAT and CDR2 FQDESV (reference sequence). Unmatched junction bases numbered 3, after V lost 1 base and J lost 4 bases. CDR3 length: 14 amino acids.

The V and J genes are TRBV5-1 and TRBJ1-4, with a tentative D call TRBD1 (6 bases). CDR1 and CDR2 from the germline V gene are SGHRS and YFSETQ. This CDR3 contains 14 residues. The germline V and J ends were trimmed by 0 bases and 8 bases, with 11 bases remaining between them. In DNA, the CDR3 is TGCGCCAGCAGCTTGGATACAGGGTACGAAAAACTGTTTTTT. It yields the protein CASSLDTGYEKLFF.

The chain joins TRBV28 to TRBJ2-6, with a weak D call TRBD2 (6 bases). Trimming cost V 3 bases and J 6 bases, with 9 bases left between them. This CDR3 is built from 14 residues. CDR1 MDHEN and CDR2 SYDVKM come from the germline V gene. CDR3 sequence: CASSLEGVANVLTF. CDR3 nucleotide sequence: TGTGCCAGCAGTTTGGAGGGAGTGGCCAACGTCCTGACTTTC.